One sample yielded the 32 T cell receptor beta chains listed below, sequenced in a study of T cells expressing NK-cell markers. Reprocessing the 5' RACE reads, TCRdb reports a single entry for every CDR3 protein and omits DNA. The table lists about 550,000 distinct CDR3 sequences. Sequenced material: blood T cells: a sorted CD56 or NKG2C T cell subset, CD4+ or CD8+ T cells, or bulk PBMC T cells (not recorded which). These receptor sequences come from a man between 18 and 35 years old in good health.

V is TRBV12-3 or TRBV12-4 and J is TRBJ2-3; TCRdb's D call, TRBD1, is unchecked because there is no DNA. The CDR3 is 17 amino acids. The CDR3 sequence: CASSPASVTGWTDTQYF.

J is TRBJ2-1 and V is TRBV5-6. Germline V gives CDR1 SGHDT, CDR2 YYEEEE. The CDR3 extends over 15 amino acids. This CDR3 is CASSFDLGSYNEQFF.

J is TRBJ2-3 and V is TRBV29-1; the D call from TCRdb, TRBD1, cannot be confirmed without DNA. Germline V CDR1 and CDR2: SQVTM, ANQGSEA. CDR3 length: 17 amino acids. The CDR3 sequence is CSVGGHRDSSNTDTQYF.

The chain uses TRBV12-3 or TRBV12-4 and TRBJ1-6; TCRdb gives TRBD1 as the D gene, but with no DNA this cannot be confirmed. CDR3 length equals 14 residues. CDR3 sequence: CASNFRGLGSPLHF.

The chain recombines TRBV7-9 with TRBJ1-4; lacking DNA, the TRBD1 call made by TCRdb goes unchecked. The germline CDR1 and CDR2 sequences are SEHNR and FQNEAQ (reference sequence). The CDR3 length is 14 residues. CDR3 sequence reads: CASSPGTGEEKLFF.

V gene TRBV7-9 combines with J gene TRBJ2-7; TCRdb designates TRBD2, a call that cannot be tested without DNA. CDR1 is SEHNR, CDR2 FQNEAQ, per germline (reference sequence). The CDR3 loop spans 13 amino acids. The CDR3 reads CASSQLAQNEQYF.

The rearrangement links TRBV29-1 to TRBJ2-2; checking the TCRdb D call of TRBD1 is not possible without DNA. The CDR3 is made up of 14 amino acids. Per the germline V gene, CDR1 is SQVTM and CDR2 is ANQGSEA. This CDR3 reads CSAHDRGRMGELFF.

The chain has TRBV5-1 and TRBJ2-7; without DNA, the TCRdb call of TRBD1 cannot be checked. This CDR3 is built from 17 residues. CDR1 SGHRS and CDR2 YFSETQ come from the germline V gene. The CDR3 here is CASSLAVSTGNTYEQYF.

This chain uses TRBV6-1 with TRBJ2-1; absent DNA, TCRdb's TRBD2 call cannot be checked. CDR3 size: 16 residues. In germline, CDR1 is MNHNS, CDR2 SASEGT. CDR3 residues: CASSEGGLLLFNEQFF.

The chain couples TRBV29-1 to TRBJ2-1; the D call of TRBD2 rests on TCRdb alone, since no DNA is present to check it. Germline V CDR1 and CDR2: SQVTM, ANQGSEA. The CDR3 has 15 residues. CDR3 sequence reads: CSVDLASGSLHEQFF.

The chain has TRBV5-1 and TRBJ2-2; TCRdb proposes TRBD1, but this gene call is untestable without DNA. This CDR3 spans 15 amino acids. Germline V gene data show CDR1 as SGHRS and CDR2 as YFSETQ. The CDR3 sequence is CASSRTRQDTGELFF.

This chain links TRBV27 with TRBJ2-1; the D call of TRBD1 rests on TCRdb alone, since no DNA is present to check it. This CDR3 region has 15 residues. CDR1 is MNHEY and CDR2 is SMNVEV in the germline V gene (reference sequence). The CDR3 reads CASTSGVRPNNEQFF.

The chain is built from TRBV11-3 and TRBJ2-3; the D gene TCRdb calls, TRBD2, cannot be checked with no DNA. CDR1 SGHNT and CDR2 YENEEA come from the germline V gene. There are 15 residues in the CDR3. The CDR3 is CASSWGLAGGDTQYF.

The chain uses TRBV5-1 and TRBJ2-5; lacking DNA, the TRBD2 call made by TCRdb goes unchecked. This CDR3 has 13 residues. The germline gives CDR1 SGHRS, CDR2 YFSETQ. Here the CDR3 reads CASRDYHQETQYF.

This chain's CDR3 is CSARAHRPYQPQHF. The chain has TRBV20-1 and TRBJ1-5. The CDR3 length is 14 residues. CDR1 and CDR2 from the germline V gene are DFQATT and SNEGSKA (reference sequence).

This chain joins TRBV7-9 and TRBJ2-7; as DNA is missing, the TRBD1 call by TCRdb cannot be tested. Germline V gene sequence: CDR1 SEHNR, CDR2 FQNEAQ (reference sequence). This CDR3 contains 15 residues. The CDR3 here is CASIPRGRITYEQYF.

This chain joins TRBV7-9 and TRBJ2-3; the TCRdb call, TRBD2, lacks DNA for checking. Germline CDR1 SEHNR, CDR2 FQNEAQ (reference sequence). The CDR3 sequence is 14 residues long. The CDR3: CASSSPSGPPTQYF.

The chain has TRBV6-5 and TRBJ1-4. The V gene's germline CDR1 is MNHEY and CDR2 SVGAGI. The CDR3 runs to 14 residues. CDR3 in amino acids: CASGPYLANEKLFF.

The rearrangement uses TRBV12-3 or TRBV12-4 and TRBJ2-2; the TCRdb D gene call, TRBD1, has no DNA to confirm it. This CDR3 has 19 amino acids. The CDR3 sequence is CASSPRPTAPDKYTGELFF.

The chain combines TRBV7-3 with TRBJ2-3. The germline V gene has CDR1 SGHTA and CDR2 FQGTGA. The CDR3 extends over 15 amino acids. The CDR3 spells CASSLTGYLGDTQYF.

The rearrangement joins TRBV28 to TRBJ2-1; TCRdb outputs TRBD2, but without DNA this stays unchecked. CDR3 length equals 16 residues. Per germline, CDR1 MDHEN and CDR2 SYDVKM. The CDR3 protein is CASSSVGLALYNEQFF.

J is TRBJ2-1 and V is TRBV7-6; absent DNA, TCRdb's TRBD2 call cannot be checked. Germline CDR1 is SGHVS and CDR2 is FNYEAQ. This CDR3 spans 15 amino acids. The CDR3 region is CASSFSSGRVGEQFF.

The chain combines TRBV11-3 with TRBJ2-1; TCRdb returns TRBD1, unconfirmable since there is no DNA. The CDR3 has 15 amino acids. Germline CDR1 reads SGHNT; CDR2 reads YENEEA. CDR3 loop: CASSGFRDRNNEQFF.

The V and J genes are TRBV3-1 and TRBJ2-7; the D call of TRBD1 rests on TCRdb alone, since no DNA is present to check it. CDR3 length equals 12 residues. The V gene's germline CDR1 is LGHDT and CDR2 YNNKEL (reference sequence). CDR3 region: CASSQGAREQYF.

V and J are TRBV20-1 and TRBJ1-6; the TCRdb call, TRBD1, lacks DNA for checking. The germline V gene encodes CDR1 DFQATT and CDR2 SNEGSKA (reference sequence). The CDR3 contains 14 residues. The CDR3 sequence is CSARTGTGTSPLHF.

The chain carries TRBV14 and TRBJ1-2; TCRdb's D gene call, TRBD1, goes unchecked for lack of DNA. Germline V lookup: CDR1 SGHDN, CDR2 FVKESK. There are 14 residues in the CDR3. CDR3 sequence: CASSHLDRVGGYTF.

The rearrangement joins TRBV2 to TRBJ2-7; TCRdb calls TRBD1, which cannot be checked without DNA. From germline, CDR1 is SNHLY and CDR2 FYNNEI. The CDR3 runs to 14 residues. CDR3 amino acids: CASKGSLAPYEQYF.

The genes are TRBV2 and TRBJ2-5; TCRdb names TRBD2, which stays unverified in the absence of DNA. CDR1 is SNHLY, CDR2 FYNNEI, per germline. The length of the CDR3 is 14 residues. The chain's CDR3 is CASLAEAYQETQYF.

The CDR3 loop is CASSDPGAYEQYF. The chain joins TRBV6-1 to TRBJ2-7; TCRdb indicates TRBD1, and absent DNA this call remains unverified. Germline V gene lookup returns CDR1 MNHNS and CDR2 SASEGT. The CDR3 has 13 amino acids.

The chain has TRBV11-1 and TRBJ2-7; the TCRdb call, TRBD1, lacks DNA for checking. The CDR3 totals 12 residues. From germline, CDR1 is SGHAT and CDR2 FQDESV (reference sequence). This CDR3 reads CASSLVGGKQYF.

The chain joins TRBV20-1 to TRBJ1-5; TCRdb reports TRBD1, a call that lacks DNA to check it against. Looked up from germline, CDR1 is DFQATT and CDR2 is SNEGSKA (reference sequence). The CDR3 length is 15 residues. The chain's CDR3 is CSARRPRTVNQPQHF.

This chain links TRBV20-1 with TRBJ2-7; the TCRdb call, TRBD2, lacks DNA for checking. The CDR3 sequence is 17 residues long. The germline V gene encodes CDR1 DFQATT and CDR2 SNEGSKA (reference sequence). CDR3 amino acids: CSASSPGTSGNTYEQYF.